This TCR beta chain was captured in a study of beta chain features in type 1 diabetes. This CDR3 is built from 15 residues. The germline CDR1 and CDR2 sequences are SGHNT and YYREEE (reference sequence). V dropped 2 bases and J dropped 5; count of bases not matched to a gene: 7. For this clone: Its cognate antigen is unknown.

Notes on the study in general: For Type 1 diabetes patients, all four CD4+ subsets carried TCRB CDR3s that were moderately but significantly shorter.

The entirety of the isolated RNA underwent reverse transcription, so expressed TCRB transcripts were sequenced. Profiling relied on immunoSEQ multiplex PCR, and the TCRdb table lists in-frame clones only, not all of them. The data hold roughly 180,000 clones, with approximately 7.8% observed a single time. The V call is TRBV5-4, the J call TRBJ2-5; 9 bases map to TRBD1. Material for sequencing was central memory CD4+ T cells from blood. The sequence was obtained from a woman aged 40 to 50 with type 1 diabetes. CDR3 loop: CASSFEQGARETQYF. In DNA, the CDR3 is TGTGCCAGCAGCTTCGAACAGGGGGCGCGCGAGACCCAGTACTTC.